These T cell receptor beta chains were read from a single sample in a study of cytomegalovirus exposure and HLA in healthy donors. Data came from immunoSEQ multiplex PCR; TCRdb stores just in-frame clones and leaves some out. The sample shows almost 200,000 clones, 79% of them seen only once. The sequenced material came from PBMCs. The receptor set was obtained from a male donor in good health and CMV-seropositive. Both conserved end residues are part of each CDR3. The D gene is left open where the match is weak. Rows give clone size only sometimes, using once, few, many, or a class for an expanded clone.

J | V | D | size | CDR3 | DNA
TRBJ2-7 | TRBV27 | TRBD1 | . | CASRFRDRSREQYF | TGTGCCAGCAGATTCCGGGACAGATCTAGGGAGCAGTACTTC
TRBJ1-5 | TRBV27 | . | . | CASRLNSNQPQHF | TGTGCCAGCAGACTGAATAGCAATCAGCCCCAGCATTTT
TRBJ1-6 | TRBV27 | . | . | CASSRTAGYSPLHF | TGTGCCAGCAGTCGGACAGCCGGATATTCACCCCTCCACTTT
TRBJ2-5 | TRBV5-4 | TRBD1 | . | CASSQAQGAQETQYF | TGTGCCAGCAGCCAGGCACAGGGGGCCCAAGAGACCCAGTACTTC
TRBJ2-2 | TRBV2 | TRBD1 | . | CASRDRVGTGELFF | TGTGCCAGTAGGGACAGGGTGGGGACCGGGGAGCTGTTTTTT
TRBJ2-7 | TRBV7-9 | TRBD2 | . | CSSIKLAGSDEQYF | TGTTCCAGCATTAAACTAGCGGGATCCGACGAGCAGTACTTC
TRBJ2-1 | TRBV7-9 | . | . | CASGENRVRDNEQFF | TGTGCCAGCGGAGAAAACAGGGTTAGGGATAATGAGCAGTTCTTC
TRBJ2-7 | TRBV20-1 | TRBD1 | few | CSAQGEDEQYF | TGCAGTGCTCAGGGGGAAGACGAGCAGTACTTC
TRBJ2-2 | TRBV6-4 | . | . | CASSERTGATNTGELFF | TGTGCCAGCAGTGAAAGAACAGGAGCTACGAACACCGGGGAGCTGTTTTTT
TRBJ1-1 | TRBV7-9 | . | . | CASSLGTSLEKAFF | TGTGCCAGCAGCTTAGGGACATCATTAGAAAAAGCTTTCTTT
TRBJ2-7 | TRBV19 | TRBD2 | . | CASSRHLSGRDHEQYF | TGTGCCAGTAGTAGGCACCTAAGCGGGAGGGACCACGAGCAGTACTTC
TRBJ1-5 | TRBV9 | TRBD1 | few | CASSAGTGLSQPQHF | TGTGCCAGCAGCGCGGGGACAGGGCTTTCTCAGCCCCAGCATTTT
TRBJ1-1 | TRBV5-1 | TRBD1 | few | CASSWGTGGMNTEAFF | TGCGCCAGCAGCTGGGGGACAGGGGGCATGAACACTGAAGCTTTCTTT
TRBJ2-7 | TRBV5-4 | . | . | CASSLGGEYLAYEQYF | TGTGCCAGCAGCTTGGGGGGGGAATACTTAGCCTACGAGCAGTACTTC
TRBJ1-5 | TRBV7-9 | . | . | CASSSPGVQPQHF | TGTGCCAGCAGCTCGCCGGGGGTTCAACCCCAGCATTTT
TRBJ1-5 | TRBV28 | . | . | CASTVFGNQPQHF | TGTGCCAGCACAGTATTCGGCAATCAGCCCCAGCATTTT
TRBJ2-7 | TRBV29-1 | TRBD1 | once | CSVGGQAYEQYF | TGCAGCGTGGGGGGACAGGCCTACGAGCAGTACTTC
TRBJ2-1 | TRBV5-1 | TRBD1 | . | CASRGAGTGGNEQFF | TGCGCCAGCCGAGGGGCCGGGACAGGGGGGAATGAGCAGTTCTTC
TRBJ2-2 | TRBV7-2 | TRBD2 | . | CASRLAGANTGELFF | TGTGCCAGCAGACTAGCGGGCGCGAACACCGGGGAGCTGTTTTTT
TRBJ1-4 | TRBV7-2 | . | few | CASSSSYNEKLFF | TGTGCCAGCAGCTCCAGTTATAATGAAAAACTGTTTTTT
TRBJ2-4 | TRBV18 | . | . | CASSPGTTNKNIQYF | TGTGCCAGCTCACCCGGGACAACGAACAAAAACATTCAGTACTTC
TRBJ2-3 | TRBV4-2 | TRBD2 | . | CASSQEAGGTTDTQYF | TGTGCCAGCAGCCAAGAAGCGGGGGGGACGACAGATACGCAGTATTTT
TRBJ2-1 | TRBV25-1 | TRBD1 | . | CASSDPIRGLTNEQFF | TGTGCCAGCAGTGACCCAATCAGGGGGTTGACCAATGAGCAGTTCTTC
TRBJ1-2 | TRBV7-9 | . | . | CASSELTDGYTF | TGTGCCAGCAGCGAATTGACAGATGGCTACACCTTC
TRBJ1-2 | TRBV6-5 | TRBD1 | few | CASTRQGNYGYTF | TGTGCCAGCACCAGACAGGGAAACTATGGCTACACCTTC
TRBJ1-2 | TRBV15 | . | . | CATSRVLQGGDYGYTF | TGTGCCACCAGCAGAGTTTTACAGGGTGGAGACTATGGCTACACCTTC
TRBJ2-3 | TRBV9 | . | once | CASSWGQRTDTQYF | TGTGCCAGCAGCTGGGGGCAGAGAACAGATACGCAGTATTTT
TRBJ2-7 | TRBV7-8 | TRBD1 | . | CASSLEQGGGYEQYF | TGTGCCAGCAGCTTAGAACAGGGGGGTGGTTACGAGCAGTACTTC
TRBJ2-3 | TRBV7-2 | TRBD2 | . | CASSLTASGGQSDTQYF | TGTGCCAGCAGCTTAACGGCTAGCGGGGGCCAGTCAGATACGCAGTATTTT
TRBJ2-3 | TRBV7-7 | TRBD2 | . | CASSRTSGRTDTQYF | TGTGCCAGCAGCCGGACTAGCGGACGCACAGATACGCAGTATTTT
TRBJ1-2 | TRBV7-9 | . | . | CQAEDGIRQANYGYTF | TGTCAAGCAGAAGACGGCATACGACAAGCTAACTATGGCTACACCTTC
TRBJ1-2 | TRBV9 | . | once | CASSVSGPGGYTF | TGTGCCAGCAGCGTATCCGGCCCGGGGGGCTACACCTTC
TRBJ2-7 | TRBV11-3 | . | . | CASSPSASSYEQYF | TGTGCCAGCAGCCCTTCAGCGAGCTCCTACGAGCAGTACTTC
TRBJ2-1 | TRBV5-1 | TRBD2 | . | CASSGTSGSTGEQFF | TGCGCCAGCTCCGGGACTAGCGGTAGCACGGGGGAGCAGTTCTTC
TRBJ2-1 | TRBV11-2 | TRBD1 | once | CASSASGTGSYNEQFF | TGTGCCAGCAGCGCCTCCGGGACAGGGTCCTACAATGAGCAGTTCTTC
TRBJ2-4 | TRBV15 | TRBD2 | . | CATSRTSGQNIQYF | TGTGCCACCTCACGGACTAGCGGACAAAACATTCAGTACTTC
TRBJ2-5 | TRBV9 | . | . | CASSVASTGETQYF | TGTGCCAGCAGCGTAGCGTCAACCGGGGAGACCCAGTACTTC
TRBJ2-1 | TRBV27 | TRBD2 | . | CASSFLGTSGIPLKSRNEQFF | TGTGCCAGCAGTTTCTTGGGGACTAGCGGGATCCCCCTTAAATCCCGCAATGAGCAGTTCTTC
TRBJ2-3 | TRBV5-8 | . | . | CASSLQRTDTQYF | TGTGCCAGCAGCTTACAACGCACAGATACGCAGTATTTT
TRBJ1-6 | TRBV7-2 | TRBD1 | few | CASTLDRVNSPLHF | TGTGCCAGCACCCTGGACAGGGTGAATTCACCCCTCCACTTT
TRBJ2-7 | TRBV15 | TRBD1 | . | CATRGQGASYEQYF | TGTGCCACCAGGGGACAGGGGGCCTCCTACGAGCAGTACTTC
TRBJ2-1 | TRBV30 | TRBD2 | . | CAWRLAGVHEQFF | TGTGCCTGGAGGCTAGCGGGAGTCCATGAGCAGTTCTTC